The 32 T cell receptor beta chains below were found in one sample sequenced in a study of neurological immune-mediated disorders. Time point specified: technical triplicate 1. TCRdb processed the 5' RACE reads anew with MiXCR; each CDR3 protein has one entry. The profile shows tens of thousands of distinct CDR3 sequences, over 10% of them singletons. Sequenced material: CD4+ T cells from blood. The receptors here all came from a female donor with HTLV-1-associated myelopathy (HAM/TSP).

Ten or more counts support this clonotype. The chain employs TRBV3-1 and TRBJ1-1; D not certain. Trimming shortened V by 4 bases and J by 1 base, and 4 bases separated the two germline ends. The CDR3 runs 12 residues. Germline V gene lookup returns CDR1 LGHDT and CDR2 YNNKEL (reference sequence). CDR3 DNA: TGTGCCAGCAGCCTGGCGAACACTGAAGCTTTCTTT. Amino acids: CASSLANTEAFF.

The sample holds many counts of this clonotype. This sequence joins TRBV24-1 and TRBJ2-3; 11 bases fit TRBD1. V was pared by 1 base and J by 4 bases, with 6 bases of the junction left unmatched. The germline V gene encodes CDR1 KGHDR and CDR2 SFDVKD. The CDR3 has 17 amino acids. The CDR3 protein is CATSDFGGTGGPDTQYF. The CDR3 region has the DNA TGTGCCACCAGTGATTTTGGTGGGACAGGGGGGCCAGATACGCAGTATTTT.

The sample holds many counts of this clonotype. The chain combines TRBV7-8 with TRBJ2-5, with TRBD2 identical over 10 bases. The germline gives CDR1 SGHVS, CDR2 FQNEAQ. This CDR3 contains 15 residues. The V and J ends lost 1 base and 5 bases, in that order; junction bases with no gene match: 4. The CDR3 sequence is CASSLVAGGGETQYF. As DNA, the CDR3 is TGTGCCAGCAGCTTAGTAGCGGGGGGAGGTGAGACCCAGTACTTC.

This clonotype was counted ten times or more. V usage is TRBV28 and J usage is TRBJ2-1; perhaps D is TRBD1 or TRBD2 (6 bases each). V lost 11 bases to trimming and J lost 11 bases, with 16 bases between them. The CDR3 sequence is 11 residues long. The germline V gene encodes CDR1 MDHEN and CDR2 SYDVKM. The CDR3 spells CAGGHRDKQFF. CDR3 sequence (DNA): TGTGCCGGGGGGCACCGGGACAAGCAGTTCTTC.

This clonotype was recorded many times. The chain joins TRBV7-2 to TRBJ2-2; 7 bases match TRBD2. The CDR3 consists of 14 residues. Trimming removed 5 bases from V and 5 bases from J; junction bases left unmatched: 5. CDR1 is SGHTA and CDR2 is FQGNSA in the germline V gene. CDR3 in DNA: TGTGCCAGCAGCATACCCGGGGGGACCGGGGAGCTGTTTTTT. It is translated as CASSIPGGTGELFF.

This clonotype occurred many times. V usage is TRBV20-1 and J usage is TRBJ2-3; D perhaps matches TRBD2 (6 bases). This CDR3 has 15 amino acids. The V and J ends lost 3 bases and 3 bases respectively, with 16 bases between them. Germline V gene sequence: CDR1 DFQATT, CDR2 SNEGSKA (reference sequence). The CDR3 loop reads CSASKGGGGTDTQYF. The CDR3 bases are TGCAGTGCTAGTAAAGGTGGGGGAGGAACAGATACGCAGTATTTT.

This clonotype appeared many times. The gene calls are TRBV20-1 and TRBJ2-1; 12 bases are a match to TRBD2. CDR3 size: 16 residues. V lost 3 bases, J lost 4 bases, and 7 bases stayed unmatched. Germline loops: CDR1 DFQATT, CDR2 SNEGSKA (reference sequence). The chain's CDR3 is CSASPQLAGGYNEQFF. Written as DNA, the CDR3 is TGCAGTGCTAGTCCCCAACTAGCGGGGGGATACAATGAGCAGTTCTTC.

This clonotype was recorded many times. The chain links TRBV7-9 to TRBJ2-3; no clear D gene. This CDR3 is 13 amino acids long. The germline V gene has CDR1 SEHNR and CDR2 FQNEAQ (reference sequence). Between the trimmed V and J ends, which lost 3 bases and 4 bases, there was a span of 8 bases. The CDR3 DNA is TGTGCCAGCAGCTTCGGCCAGGCAGATACGCAGTATTTT. Amino acids: CASSFGQADTQYF.

Ten or more counts support this clonotype. The CDR3 DNA sequence: TGTGCCAGCACCCGCCGGCGGCGGGGCTACGTACCAGAGCAGTTCTTC. Amino acids: CASTRRRRGYVPEQFF. The chain carries TRBV21-1 and TRBJ2-1; TRBD2 is the table's D call and was not checked against the DNA. TRBV21-1 is flagged as a pseudogene. The CDR3 loop spans 16 amino acids.

In its sample, this clonotype was seen many times. V and J are TRBV25-1 and TRBJ1-4, with TRBD1 matching 10 bases. From germline, CDR1 is MGHDK and CDR2 SYGVNS. Germline trimming cut 1 base from V and 4 bases from J; bases unmatched to any gene: 6. The CDR3 totals 17 residues. The CDR3 DNA reads as TGTGCCAGCAGTGAATCCGGACAGGGGGGGTTTAATGAAAAACTGTTTTTT. This codes for CASSESGQGGFNEKLFF.

This clonotype ranks as medium-sized. At one end the junction does not follow the germline gene, possibly because of a read error. For the CDR3, the DNA is TGCGCCAGCAGCTTGGCCCCTAACACATATACGCAGTATTTT. Its translation: CASSLAPNTYTQYF. The chain is built from TRBV5-1 and TRBJ2-3; no firm D call. The CDR3 has 14 residues. CDR1 and CDR2 from the germline V gene are SGHRS and YFSETQ.

The V and J genes are TRBV12-3 or TRBV12-4 and TRBJ2-2; 9 bases are shared with TRBD1. CDR3 length: 15 amino acids. With 5 bases clipped from V and 8 bases from J, the junction kept 9 bases outside the gene matches. The CDR3 loop reads CASSPHGTGLGELFF. In DNA form, the CDR3 reads TGTGCCAGCAGTCCCCACGGGACAGGGCTAGGGGAGCTGTTTTTT.

This clonotype was seen many times. The chain is built from TRBV7-3 and TRBJ2-5, with no clear D. This CDR3 contains 13 residues. From germline, CDR1 is SGHTA and CDR2 FQGTGA. Trimming shortened V by 1 base and J by 5 bases, and 8 bases separated the two germline ends. The CDR3 region is CASSLSLGETQYF. The DNA of the CDR3 is TGTGCCAGCAGCTTAAGTCTAGGCGAGACCCAGTACTTC. The full variable domain, in which reference TRBV7-3 and TRBJ2-5 provide the parts outside the CDR3, is GAGVSQTPSNKVTEKGKYVELRCDPISGHTALYWYRQSLGQGPEFLIYFQGTGAADDSGLPNDRFFAVRPEGSVSTLKIQRTERGDSAVYLCASSLSLGETQYFGPGTRLLVL.

This clonotype came up many times. V gene TRBV4-1 combines with J gene TRBJ2-1, with 10 bases identical to TRBD2. Germline V gene data show CDR1 as MGHRA and CDR2 as YSYEKL. Trimming took 3 bases from V and 3 from J; bases not matched to a gene: 8. The CDR3 length is 17 residues. CDR3 nucleotide sequence: TGCGCCAGCAGCCATGCCCGGGGGACTAGCGACTACAATGAGCAGTTCTTC. Protein: CASSHARGTSDYNEQFF.

With regard to this clonotype: At one end, the junction sequence differs from germline, possibly due to a read error. This chain joins TRBV20-1 and TRBJ2-7, with D perhaps TRBD2 (6 bases). This CDR3 is built from 11 residues. CDR1 and CDR2 (germline): DFQATT, SNEGSKA (reference sequence). The CDR3 spells CSTSEGLGQYF. As DNA, the CDR3 is TGCAGTACTAGTGAGGGACTGGGGCAGTACTTC.

This clonotype was observed a handful of times. V is TRBV6-1 and J is TRBJ1-6; TRBD1 matches at 11 bases. From germline, CDR1 is MNHNS and CDR2 SASEGT. The CDR3 covers 17 residues. Trimming at V came to 6 bases and at J to 7 bases, leaving 11 bases not matched to a gene. CDR3 sequence: CASSLHGQGAQNSPLHF. CDR3 sequence (DNA): TGTGCCAGCAGCCTACACGGACAGGGGGCCCAAAATTCACCCCTCCACTTT.

This clonotype was counted at least ten times. The V and J genes are TRBV11-3 and TRBJ2-5; 10 nucleotides align to TRBD2. The V gene end was trimmed by 5 bases and the J gene end by 0 bases; junction bases not matched to a gene: 6. CDR3 size: 16 residues. Germline CDR1 reads SGHNT; CDR2 reads YENEEA. CDR3 nucleotides: TGTGCCAGCAGCCAGAGGACTAGCGGCCACCAAGAGACCCAGTACTTC. It yields the protein CASSQRTSGHQETQYF.

This clonotype has at least ten counts. V gene TRBV20-1 combines with J gene TRBJ2-3, with D tentatively TRBD2 (6 bases). CDR3 length: 15 amino acids. CDR1 and CDR2 (germline): DFQATT, SNEGSKA (reference sequence). V was shortened by 6 bases and J by 6 bases, with 22 bases between the two germline ends. CDR3 nucleotides: TGCAGTGCCAGGACCGGGACTCACGTAGGGGATACGCAGTATTTT. As protein: CSARTGTHVGDTQYF.

This clonotype was observed at least ten times. This rearrangement joins TRBV20-1 to TRBJ2-4; D is undetermined. Germline CDR1 and CDR2: DFQATT and SNEGSKA (reference sequence). V lost 6 bases and J lost 7, with 13 bases in between. This CDR3 is built from 12 residues. The CDR3 protein is CSADGQENIQYF. DNA of the CDR3: TGCAGTGCCGACGGGCAGGAGAACATTCAGTACTTC.

This clonotype has at least ten counts. In DNA, the CDR3 is TGTGCCAGCAGCTGGCAAGGGGGGAGGACAGGGGAGACAGATACGCAGTATTTT. Amino acids: CASSWQGGRTGETDTQYF. The V gene is TRBV7-2, the J gene TRBJ2-3, with 9 bases lining up with TRBD1. The CDR3 extends over 18 amino acids. Germline V gene sequence: CDR1 SGHTA, CDR2 FQGNSA. V shed 4 bases and J 3 bases; nucleotides not matched to a gene: 14.

This clonotype showed up many times. V and J are TRBV21-1 and TRBJ1-1; no DNA check was done on the table's D call, TRBD1. TRBV21-1 is a recognized pseudogene. The CDR3 totals 13 residues. CDR3 amino acids: CASSAWTVTEAFF. The CDR3 DNA reads TGTGCCAGCAGCGCTTGGACAGTCACTGAAGCTTTCTTT.

In its sample, this clonotype ranks as medium-sized. The chain employs TRBV2 and TRBJ1-1; the D is unclear. The CDR3 loop spans 11 amino acids. Germline lookup yields CDR1 SNHLY and CDR2 FYNNEI. V was cut by 5 bases and J by 3 bases, with 4 bases left in between. In nucleotides, the CDR3 is TGTGCCAGCAGTCTCGACACTGAAGCTTTCTTT. Translation: CASSLDTEAFF. Combining the CDR3 with reference TRBV2 and TRBJ1-1 gives the whole variable domain EPEVTQTPSHQVTQMGQEVILRCVPISNHLYFYWYRQILGQKVEFLVSFYNNEISEKSEIFDDQFSVERPDGSNFTLKIRSTKLEDSAMYFCASSLDTEAFFGQGTRLTVV.

This clonotype was seen ten or more times. The chain joins TRBV7-3 to TRBJ2-1, with D maybe TRBD2 (5 bases). This CDR3 region has 14 residues. Germline loops: CDR1 SGHTA, CDR2 FQGTGA. Deletions cut 5 bases from V and 7 bases from J, with 15 bases between. The DNA of the CDR3 is TGTGCCAGCAGCCCAGTGGGAGATCGGAATGAGCAGTTCTTC. Its protein is CASSPVGDRNEQFF.

This clonotype was seen repeatedly, ten times or more. The chain is built from TRBV5-1 and TRBJ1-1; 10 bases agree with TRBD1. Germline loops: CDR1 SGHRS, CDR2 YFSETQ. With V trimmed by 0 bases and J by 0 bases, 8 bases remained unmatched. This CDR3 contains 18 residues. The CDR3 protein is CASSLEGQGKGVNTEAFF. CDR3 bases: TGCGCCAGCAGCTTGGAGGGACAGGGGAAAGGGGTGAACACTGAAGCTTTCTTT.

By proportion, this clonotype is medium-sized (0.01 to 0.1%). In DNA, the CDR3 is TGTGCCAGCAGTGAACTCCCCCCGGGACTAGCGGCCCAAGAGACCCAGTACTTC. Translating gives CASSELPPGLAAQETQYF. The rearrangement joins TRBV2 to TRBJ2-5; 11 bases are a match to TRBD2. The germline CDR1 and CDR2 sequences are SNHLY and FYNNEI. Trimming at V came to 2 bases and at J to 1 base, leaving 9 bases not matched to a gene. CDR3 size: 18 residues.

The chain couples TRBV7-9 to TRBJ1-4; 10 positions agree with TRBD1. With 7 bases clipped from V and 8 bases from J, the junction kept 10 bases outside the gene matches. This CDR3 comprises 15 residues. Germline V gene sequence: CDR1 SEHNR, CDR2 FQNEAQ (reference sequence). CDR3 region: CASINDRGPQEKLFF. CDR3 bases: TGTGCCAGCATCAATGACAGGGGGCCTCAGGAAAAACTGTTTTTT. Filled out from reference TRBV7-9 and TRBJ1-4, the complete variable domain reads DTGVSQNPRHKITKRGQNVTFRCDPISEHNRLYWYRQTLGQGPEFLTYFQNEAQLEKSRLLSDRFSAERPKGSFSTLEIQRTEQGDSAMYLCASINDRGPQEKLFFGSGTQLSVL.

Many counts were recorded for this clonotype. This chain joins TRBV29-1 and TRBJ1-4; D not certain. CDR3 size: 14 residues. In germline, CDR1 is SQVTM, CDR2 ANQGSEA. V was trimmed by 3 bases and J by 6 bases, leaving 14 bases between them. CDR3 sequence (DNA): TGCAGCGTTGAGGATCCGCGTTTGGATGAAAAACTGTTTTTT. This gives the protein CSVEDPRLDEKLFF. Full variable domain (remainder filled in from reference TRBV29-1 and TRBJ1-4): SAVISQKPSRDICQRGTSLTIQCQVDSQVTMMFWYRQQPGQSLTLIATANQGSEATYESGFVIDKFPISRPNLTFSTLTVSNMSPEDSSIYLCSVEDPRLDEKLFFGSGTQLSVL.

This clonotype was seen at least ten times. This sequence joins TRBV12-3 or TRBV12-4 and TRBJ1-3; D ambiguous. The CDR3 contains 15 residues. With 4 bases removed from V and 0 bases from J, the gap between germline ends came to 10 bases. The CDR3 region is CASSSRVPSGNTIYF. The CDR3 nucleotides are TGTGCCAGCAGTTCACGGGTCCCCTCTGGAAACACCATATATTTT.

This clonotype was recorded many times. The CDR3 coding sequence is TGTGCCAGCAGCTACCAGACCCTTTCGGGCTATAATTCACCCCTCCACTTT. Its protein is CASSYQTLSGYNSPLHF. The J gene is TRBJ1-6, the V gene TRBV12-3 or TRBV12-4; no reliable D call. Trimming pared 6 bases from V and 3 bases from J, leaving 18 bases between. This CDR3 spans 17 amino acids.

This clonotype was seen at least ten times. This chain connects TRBV6-5 to TRBJ2-1; TRBD1 matches 7 bases. Germline CDR1 MNHEY, CDR2 SVGAGI. CDR3 length: 16 amino acids. J was trimmed by 1 base and V by 5 bases; bases with no gene match: 8. The CDR3 nucleotides read TGTGCCAGCAGTCCAGGACAGGCAAAATCCTACAATGAGCAGTTCTTC. It encodes CASSPGQAKSYNEQFF.

This clonotype was counted at least ten times. The chain carries TRBV12-3 or TRBV12-4 and TRBJ1-1, with a tentative D call TRBD1 (6 bases). V was pared by 5 bases and J by 0 bases, with 16 bases between. This CDR3 is 16 amino acids long. This CDR3 is CASSRLVGAMNTEAFF. As DNA, the CDR3 is TGTGCCAGCAGTCGCTTGGTGGGGGCCATGAACACTGAAGCTTTCTTT.

This clonotype was observed many times. The chain is built from TRBV28 and TRBJ2-3; D is possibly TRBD2 (5 bases). Germline CDR1 is MDHEN and CDR2 is SYDVKM. This CDR3 comprises 16 residues. The ends were cut back, 4 bases at V and 0 bases at J, with 14 bases in the middle. The chain's CDR3 is CASSYSPWRSTDTQYF. DNA of the CDR3: TGTGCCAGCAGTTACTCTCCCTGGAGGAGCACAGATACGCAGTATTTT. Full variable domain (rest looked up from reference TRBV28 and TRBJ2-3): DVKVTQSSRYLVKRTGEKVFLECVQDMDHENMFWYRQDPGLGLRLIYFSYDVKMKEKGDIPEGYSVSREKKERFSLILESASTNQTSMYLCASSYSPWRSTDTQYFGPGTRLTVL.